The 9 T cell receptor beta chains presented below share a single source sample, sequenced in a study of blood T cell repertoires in COVID-19. The method was immunoSEQ multiplex PCR; TCRdb's version includes in-frame clones alone and lacks a portion of them. There are about 150,000 clones in the sample; about 79% occur only once, and about 29% lies in the top ten. The material sequenced was peripheral blood. These receptors all stem from a woman in her fifties or sixties with acute or convalescent COVID-19.

This chain links TRBV5-1 with TRBJ1-2; D not certain. V shed 0 bases and J shed 5 bases, with 17 bases lying between them. The V gene's germline CDR1 is SGHRS and CDR2 YFSETQ. The CDR3 runs to 16 residues. This CDR3 is CASSLAAGRLAYGYTF. The CDR3 nucleotides are TGCGCCAGCAGCTTGGCCGCGGGCAGGCTGGCTTATGGCTACACCTTC.

The V call is TRBV5-1, the J call TRBJ1-2; 9 bases match TRBD1. The germline V gene encodes CDR1 SGHRS and CDR2 YFSETQ. Unmatched junction bases numbered 11, after V lost 7 bases and J lost 7 bases. The CDR3 loop spans 14 amino acids. CDR3 coding DNA: TGCGCCAGCGTACAAACAGGGGGCGGCCGTGGCTACACCTTC. As protein: CASVQTGGGRGYTF.

The chain employs TRBV6-5 and TRBJ1-2; perhaps TRBD1 as D (5 bases). Germline V gives CDR1 MNHEY, CDR2 SVGAGI. V lost 4 bases, J lost 5 bases, and 20 bases lay in between. The CDR3 is 16 residues long. As DNA, the CDR3 is TGTGCCAGCAGTTCTGGGGCGGCTGCCGGATCTTATGGCTACACCTTC. As protein: CASSSGAAAGSYGYTF.

The rearrangement joins TRBV5-1 to TRBJ2-7, with D unresolved. Looked up from germline, CDR1 is SGHRS and CDR2 is YFSETQ. CDR3 length: 15 amino acids. The germline V and J ends were trimmed by 0 bases and 1 base, with 11 bases remaining between them. The CDR3 reads CASSLGRSRSYEQYF. CDR3 in DNA: TGCGCCAGCAGCTTGGGTAGGAGTAGGTCCTACGAGCAGTACTTC.

The chain is built from TRBV4-1 and TRBJ2-5; TRBD2 aligns across 9 bases. The CDR3 length is 15 residues. The germline V gene has CDR1 MGHRA and CDR2 YSYEKL. The junction had 7 bases not matched to a gene; V was cut back by 5 bases and J by 3 bases. The CDR3 loop is CASSSHSGGEETQYF. As DNA, the CDR3 is TGCGCCAGCAGCTCTCATAGCGGGGGAGAAGAGACCCAGTACTTC.

V and J are TRBV6-6 and TRBJ2-5, with a tentative D call TRBD2 (5 bases). Trimming stripped 6 bases from V and 4 bases from J, with 15 bases between. There are 14 residues in the CDR3. CDR1 and CDR2 (germline): MNHNY, SVGAGI (reference sequence). CDR3 DNA sequence: TGTGCCAGCAGCCCCAGCGGACGCGGAGAGACCCAGTACTTC. Translated: CASSPSGRGETQYF.

The chain has TRBV19 and TRBJ2-1; maybe TRBD2 (5 bases). Germline CDR1 and CDR2: LNHDA and SQIVND (reference sequence). V shed 3 bases and J shed 7 bases, with 19 bases lying between them. The CDR3 contains 16 residues. The CDR3 nucleotides are TGTGCCAGTAGTATTCTGGAGGCAAACGAAGGGAATGAGCAGTTCTTC. Protein sequence: CASSILEANEGNEQFF.

The rearrangement uses TRBV28 and TRBJ1-2; D perhaps matches TRBD1 (5 bases). Germline assignment: CDR1 MDHEN and CDR2 SYDVKM. The CDR3 consists of 12 residues. This chain's CDR3 is CAGNAGVGGYTF. Here the CDR3 DNA reads TGTGCTGGGAATGCGGGGGTGGGTGGCTACACCTTC.

This clone was seen a few times. The chain carries TRBV3-1 (or the pseudogene TRBV3-2) and TRBJ1-6; no clear D gene. Trimming took off 4 bases at V and 6 bases at J, with 10 bases between the two ends. CDR1 is LGHDT and CDR2 is YNNKEL in the germline V gene (reference sequence). The CDR3 is made up of 14 amino acids. The DNA of the CDR3 is TGTGCCAGCAGCCTGGCACAGCTTAATTCACCCCTCCACTTT. Amino acid sequence: CASSLAQLNSPLHF.